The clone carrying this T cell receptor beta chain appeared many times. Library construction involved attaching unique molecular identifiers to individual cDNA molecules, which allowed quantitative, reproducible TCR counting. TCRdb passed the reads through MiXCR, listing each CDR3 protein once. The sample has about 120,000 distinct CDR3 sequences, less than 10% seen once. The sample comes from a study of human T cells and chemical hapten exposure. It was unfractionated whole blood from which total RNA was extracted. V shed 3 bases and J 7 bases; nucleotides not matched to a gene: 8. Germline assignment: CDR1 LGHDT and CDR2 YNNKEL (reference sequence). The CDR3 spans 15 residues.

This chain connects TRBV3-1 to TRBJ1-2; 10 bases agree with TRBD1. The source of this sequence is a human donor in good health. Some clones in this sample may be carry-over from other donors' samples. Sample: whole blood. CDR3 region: CASSHLDRGQGGYTF. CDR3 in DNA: TGTGCCAGCAGCCACCTCGACAGGGGGCAAGGTGGCTACACCTTC. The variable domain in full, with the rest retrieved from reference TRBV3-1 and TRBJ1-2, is DTAVSQTPKYLVTQMGNDKSIKCEQNLGHDTMYWYKQDSKKFLKIMFSYNNKELIINETVPNRFSPKSPDKAHLNLHINSLELGDSAVYFCASSHLDRGQGGYTFGSGTRLTVV.